This T cell receptor beta chain was sequenced during a study of PD-1 blockade in classical Hodgkin lymphoma. Points on this clone: The antigen is not known.

Points from the study as a whole: CD4+ but not CD8+ TCR diversity rose significantly by C4D1.

Relapse after autologous stem cell transplantation occurred in every patient, and brentuximab vedotin exposure varied. Trimming stripped 0 bases from V and 5 bases from J, with 6 bases between. CDR3 size: 13 residues. The V gene's germline CDR1 is MNHEY and CDR2 SVGAGI. Data came from immunoSEQ multiplex PCR; TCRdb stores just in-frame clones and leaves some out. The sample has tens of thousands of clones, about 92% seen once. This sequence was found in a human donor with classical Hodgkin lymphoma. The chain is built from TRBV6-5 and TRBJ2-3; D gene ambiguous. Here the sequenced sample was peripheral blood mononuclear cells (PBMCs), taken at baseline. CDR3 in DNA: TGTGCCAGCAGTTACTCGGGTGGAGATACGCAGTATTTT. Protein: CASSYSGGDTQYF.